This T cell receptor beta chain was documented in a study of T cells in Graves' hyperthyroidism and ophthalmopathy. The CDR3 runs to 14 residues. V shed 8 bases and J shed 5 bases, with 16 bases lying between them. Clinical symptoms, serum thyroxine, TRAb, thyroid ultrasound and orbital computed tomography informed diagnoses. Study outcomes and limitations: Also found in blood were most expanded thyroid clonotypes above 0.001.

This clonotype was detected ten times or more. Its matching antigen is unknown. RNA transcripts yielded amplified TCR beta CDR3 regions. TCR CDR3 underwent first-round RT-PCR with the HTBI primer set. TCRdb re-derived calls from the multiplex PCR reads in MiXCR, one entry per CDR3 protein. The sample holds about 640,000 distinct CDR3 sequences, around 20% seen once. This sequence originates from a man in his thirties or forties with Graves' ophthalmopathy. The chain carries TRBV12-3 or TRBV12-4 and TRBJ2-1, with D perhaps matching TRBD2 (5 bases). Specimen: blood. The CDR3 sequence is CASRGGGSHNEQFF. CDR3 nucleotides: TGTGCCAGCCGAGGCGGAGGATCTCACAATGAGCAGTTCTTC.